Each of the 19 T cell receptor beta chains below was sequenced from the same sample in a study of blood T cell repertoires in COVID-19 (dated by TCRdb to 2018 to 2020). The receptor library was made with the immunoSEQ multiplex PCR assay. TCRdb re-hosts the immuneACCESS table, in-frame sequences only. Its copies lack some clones; in the studies checked, an unresolved V gene accounts for under half of them, and the cause for the rest is not known. This sample has 200,000 to 300,000 clones in its table, and about 83% of those were observed once. The top ten constitute approximately 5% of the sample. Sequencing was done on a sample of peripheral blood. These receptor sequences come from a woman over 75 with COVID-19, enrolled during active disease.

The chain joins TRBV28 to TRBJ1-1, with TRBD1 identical over 7 bases. Germline CDR1 reads MDHEN; CDR2 reads SYDVKM. The CDR3 runs to 14 residues. V gave up 8 bases and J gave up 1 base; unmatched junction bases: 7. The CDR3 loop is CASEPGQPNTEAFF. Here the CDR3 DNA reads TGTGCCAGCGAACCGGGACAGCCGAACACTGAAGCTTTCTTT.

The chain has TRBV21-1 and TRBJ2-3; the table gives TRBD2 as D, unverified against the DNA. TRBV21-1 is given as a pseudogene. This CDR3 is built from 18 residues. The CDR3 loop reads CASSKAVIAGEAADTQYF. In DNA, the CDR3 is TGTGCCAGCAGCAAAGCAGTAATAGCGGGGGAGGCTGCAGATACGCAGTATTTT.

The chain links TRBV7-8 to TRBJ1-3; 10 bases match TRBD1. V gave up 7 bases and J gave up 1 base; unmatched junction bases: 7. Germline V CDR1 and CDR2: SGHVS, FQNEAQ. The CDR3 has 16 residues. CDR3: CASTKAGQGSGNTIYF. In nucleotides, the CDR3 is TGTGCCAGCACCAAGGCGGGACAGGGGTCTGGAAACACCATATATTTT.

This chain links TRBV9 with TRBJ2-3; 13 bases map to TRBD2. This CDR3 is 16 amino acids long. CDR1 and CDR2 (germline): SGDLS, YYNGEE. V lost 2 bases to trimming and J lost 2 bases; unmatched junction nucleotides: 2. CDR3 residues: CASSVGTSGVTDTQYF. The CDR3 DNA reads TGTGCCAGCAGCGTTGGGACTAGCGGGGTCACAGATACGCAGTATTTT.

This clone has a single count. The rearrangement links TRBV11-2 to TRBJ1-4, with D unresolved. Germline assignment: CDR1 SGHAT and CDR2 FQNNGV. The CDR3 totals 14 residues. The germline V and J ends were trimmed by 0 bases and 10 bases, with 12 bases remaining between them. The CDR3 DNA sequence: TGTGCCAGCAGCTTAGACCAACGAGGAGGAAAACTGTTTTTT. Protein: CASSLDQRGGKLFF.

This chain links TRBV28 with TRBJ1-2, with D possibly matching TRBD1 (6 bases). Germline assignment: CDR1 MDHEN and CDR2 SYDVKM. The CDR3 loop spans 15 amino acids. Trimming took 3 bases from V and 4 from J, leaving 15 bases between them. The CDR3 is CASSLGARGTYGYTF. The CDR3 region has the DNA TGTGCCAGCAGTTTGGGGGCGAGGGGGACCTATGGCTACACCTTC.

The chain joins TRBV30 to TRBJ2-2; possibly TRBD2 for D (6 bases). The CDR3 runs 15 residues. Deletions cut 1 base from V and 2 bases from J, with 11 bases between. The germline V gene has CDR1 GTSNPN and CDR2 SVGIG (reference sequence). The CDR3 bases are TGTGCCTGGAGTGGGATGGGGGGTAACACCGGGGAGCTGTTTTTT. Protein sequence: CAWSGMGGNTGELFF.

V gene TRBV5-4 combines with J gene TRBJ1-6; tentatively, D is TRBD1 (6 bases). Trimming stripped 4 bases from V and 1 base from J, with 15 bases between. The CDR3 runs 17 residues. Germline CDR1 and CDR2: SGHNT and YYREEE (reference sequence). The CDR3: CASSTPQGSSYNSPLHF. The CDR3, as DNA: TGTGCCAGCAGCACTCCACAGGGAAGTTCCTATAATTCACCCCTCCACTTT.

The chain combines TRBV20-1 with TRBJ2-3; D is unresolved. The V gene's germline CDR1 is DFQATT and CDR2 SNEGSKA (reference sequence). This CDR3 comprises 15 residues. Trimming stripped 3 bases from V and 3 bases from J, with 16 bases between. CDR3 sequence: CSASILVVWTDTQYF. The CDR3, as DNA: TGCAGTGCTAGTATCCTAGTGGTGTGGACAGATACGCAGTATTTT.

The chain is built from TRBV28 and TRBJ2-5; 7 positions agree with TRBD1. This CDR3 has 15 amino acids. Germline V gene lookup returns CDR1 MDHEN and CDR2 SYDVKM. The junction had 8 bases not matched to a gene; V was cut back by 5 bases and J by 2 bases. In DNA, the CDR3 is TGTGCCAGCAGTCGCACAGGGGCCGGGCAAGAGACCCAGTACTTC. It is translated as CASSRTGAGQETQYF. The full variable domain, with the rest looked up from reference TRBV28 and TRBJ2-5, is DVKVTQSSRYLVKRTGEKVFLECVQDMDHENMFWYRQDPGLGLRLIYFSYDVKMKEKGDIPEGYSVSREKKERFSLILESASTNQTSMYLCASSRTGAGQETQYFGPGTRLLVL.

The J gene is TRBJ1-1, the V gene TRBV6-5; TRBD1 matches at 8 bases. Trimming removed 2 bases from V and 9 bases from J; junction bases left unmatched: 5. Germline CDR1 and CDR2: MNHEY and SVGAGI. This CDR3 has 13 amino acids. CDR3 region: CASSYHGQGQAFF. The CDR3 coding sequence is TGTGCCAGCAGTTACCACGGACAGGGACAAGCTTTCTTT.

This chain joins TRBV7-2 and TRBJ1-4; D uncertain. V was shortened by 1 base and J by 5 bases, with 8 bases between the two germline ends. Germline assignment: CDR1 SGHTA and CDR2 FQGNSA. The CDR3 has 14 residues. CDR3 DNA sequence: TGTGCCAGCAGCTTAGGCTTCGGGAATGAAAAACTGTTTTTT. As protein: CASSLGFGNEKLFF. Full variable domain (missing parts from reference TRBV7-2 and TRBJ1-4): GAGVSQSPSNKVTEKGKDVELRCDPISGHTALYWYRQSLGQGLEFLIYFQGNSAPDKSGLPSDRFSAERTGGSVSTLTIQRTQQEDSAVYLCASSLGFGNEKLFFGSGTQLSVL.

The chain uses TRBV9 and TRBJ2-6; D possibly corresponds to TRBD2 (5 bases). Germline V gives CDR1 SGDLS, CDR2 YYNGEE. The CDR3 runs 15 residues. V was trimmed by 1 base and J by 2 bases, leaving 7 bases between them. The CDR3, as DNA: TGTGCCAGCAGCGTACCCGGGACTGGGGCCAACGTCCTGACTTTC. Translation: CASSVPGTGANVLTF.

CDR3 loop: CATLNYGYTF. The DNA of the CDR3 is TGTGCCACCCTTAACTATGGCTACACCTTC. This chain uses TRBV28 with TRBJ1-2; D remains ambiguous. Trimming shortened V by 10 bases and J by 1 base, and 4 bases separated the two germline ends. The CDR3 consists of 10 residues. In germline, CDR1 is MDHEN, CDR2 SYDVKM.

The chain has TRBV10-2 and TRBJ1-2; TRBD1 matches at 9 bases. J lost 3 bases, V lost 7 bases, and 6 bases had no gene match. The CDR3 is 14 amino acids. The germline gives CDR1 WSHSY, CDR2 SAAADI. The CDR3 DNA reads as TGCGCCAGCACCCCGGGACAGGGCTACTATGGCTACACCTTC. Protein sequence: CASTPGQGYYGYTF.

V usage is TRBV7-9 and J usage is TRBJ2-3, with D maybe TRBD1 (6 bases). In germline, CDR1 is SEHNR, CDR2 FQNEAQ (reference sequence). V was shortened by 4 bases and J by 0 bases, with 11 bases between the two germline ends. There are 15 residues in the CDR3. Written as DNA, the CDR3 is TGTGCCAGCAGCTCTCGGACAGCTAGCACAGATACGCAGTATTTT. Translated: CASSSRTASTDTQYF.

The V and J genes are TRBV6-2 or TRBV6-3 and TRBJ1-6; D not resolved. The ends were cut back, 1 base at V and 4 bases at J, with 8 bases in the middle. The CDR3 has 15 amino acids. Germline V lookup: CDR1 MNHEY, CDR2 SVGEGT. This CDR3 is CASSYFGQYNSPLHF. The CDR3 region has the DNA TGTGCCAGCAGTTACTTTGGGCAGTATAATTCACCCCTCCACTTT.

This chain uses TRBV28 with TRBJ2-3; possibly TRBD1 for D (5 bases). Germline V gene sequence: CDR1 MDHEN, CDR2 SYDVKM. V was pared by 2 bases and J by 5 bases, with 11 bases between. This CDR3 is 14 amino acids long. The CDR3 nucleotides are TGTGCCAGCAGTTTAGTACAGGCCATAGATACGCAGTATTTT. It yields the protein CASSLVQAIDTQYF.

This clone was found a few times. CDR3 region: CASSPPTGRGDYGYTF. In DNA, the CDR3 is TGTGCCAGTAGCCCACCGACAGGCCGGGGGGACTATGGCTACACCTTC. The chain employs TRBV19 and TRBJ1-2; D is perhaps TRBD1 (6 bases). The CDR3 extends over 16 amino acids. CDR1 and CDR2 (germline): LNHDA, SQIVND (reference sequence). V was cut by 6 bases and J by 3 bases, with 20 bases left in between.